A single sample is the source of the 21 T cell receptor beta chains below, sequenced in a study of blood T cell repertoires in COVID-19. TCRdb keeps only in-frame clones here, not all; method: immunoSEQ multiplex PCR. The table shows about 180,000 clones, with around four fifths occurring only once. The sample comprised peripheral blood. The origin of the receptors is a woman between 40 and 55 years old with COVID-19, enrolled during active disease.

The chain has TRBV7-3 and TRBJ1-1, with 9 bases lining up with TRBD1. The CDR3 length is 20 residues. Germline values: CDR1 SGHTA, CDR2 FQGTGA. Losses at the gene ends were 5 bases for V and 1 base for J; bases not matched to a gene: 20. CDR3 region: CASSVRVKPQGQGENTEAFF. CDR3 DNA sequence: TGTGCCAGCAGCGTAAGGGTGAAACCGCAGGGACAGGGCGAGAACACTGAAGCTTTCTTT.

The chain carries TRBV27 and TRBJ1-2; TRBD1 agrees at 8 bases. Germline V gene sequence: CDR1 MNHEY, CDR2 SMNVEV (reference sequence). This CDR3 comprises 13 residues. The trim removed 4 bases at V and 3 bases at J, leaving 1 base unmatched. For the CDR3, the DNA is TGTGCCAGCAGTTCGACAGGGGACTATGGCTACACCTTC. This gives the protein CASSSTGDYGYTF.

The rearrangement joins TRBV6-6 to TRBJ1-1, with 7 bases matching TRBD1. The CDR3 is 14 amino acids. The V gene end was trimmed by 5 bases and the J gene end by 4 bases; junction bases not matched to a gene: 7. Germline V CDR1 and CDR2: MNHNY, SVGAGI (reference sequence). CDR3 sequence: CASSEHRGGTEAFF. The CDR3 bases are TGTGCCAGCAGTGAGCACAGGGGCGGCACTGAAGCTTTCTTT.

The chain is built from TRBV9 and TRBJ2-2; 7 bases are a match to TRBD1. Trimming removed 0 bases from V and 10 bases from J; junction bases left unmatched: 6. The CDR3 is 14 amino acids. The germline V gene encodes CDR1 SGDLS and CDR2 YYNGEE. The CDR3 is CASSVATGSVELFF. The CDR3 DNA reads as TGTGCCAGCAGCGTAGCGACAGGGTCCGTGGAGCTGTTTTTT.

J is TRBJ2-4 and V is TRBV21-1; the D call of TRBD2 is as the table states it, not checked on the DNA. TRBV21-1 has pseudogene status. CDR3 length: 16 amino acids. Written as DNA, the CDR3 is TGTGCCAGCAGCAAACGAGCGGGAGTTGCCAAAAACATTCAGTACTTC. It encodes CASSKRAGVAKNIQYF.

The J gene is TRBJ2-1, the V gene TRBV9, with D possibly being TRBD1 (6 bases). The CDR3 loop spans 15 amino acids. Per the germline V gene, CDR1 is SGDLS and CDR2 is YYNGEE. V lost 4 bases and J 0 bases, leaving 11 bases between the germline ends. CDR3 sequence reads: CASSPQGSSYNEQFF. CDR3 bases: TGTGCCAGCAGCCCCCAGGGGAGCTCCTACAATGAGCAGTTCTTC.

The genes are TRBV5-4 and TRBJ1-5; 8 bases fit TRBD1. Germline V gene sequence: CDR1 SGHNT, CDR2 YYREEE (reference sequence). This CDR3 is 16 amino acids long. The V gene end was trimmed by 2 bases and the J gene end by 2 bases; junction bases not matched to a gene: 6. The CDR3 region has the DNA TGTGCCAGCAGCTTAACAGGGGGTGTTGGCAATCAGCCCCAGCATTTT. Protein: CASSLTGGVGNQPQHF.

This chain joins TRBV7-9 and TRBJ1-2; D gene ambiguous. Per the germline V gene, CDR1 is SEHNR and CDR2 is FQNEAQ (reference sequence). Trimming cost V 7 bases and J 2 bases, with 11 bases left between them. The CDR3 totals 13 residues. CDR3 bases: TGTGCCAGCAACCTAGGTATAAACTATGGCTACACCTTC. As protein: CASNLGINYGYTF. The whole variable domain, remainder taken from reference TRBV7-9 and TRBJ1-2, is DTGVSQNPRHKITKRGQNVTFRCDPISEHNRLYWYRQTLGQGPEFLTYFQNEAQLEKSRLLSDRFSAERPKGSFSTLEIQRTEQGDSAMYLCASNLGINYGYTFGSGTRLTVV.

The J gene is TRBJ1-2, the V gene TRBV23-1, with D unresolved. TRBV23-1 is classed as an ORF, of uncertain function. This CDR3 contains 11 residues. Trimming took off 9 bases at V and 4 bases at J, with 9 bases between the two ends. In DNA form, the CDR3 reads TGCGCCAGTGTTAGACTCTATGGCTACACCTTC. Its translation: CASVRLYGYTF.

Only a few counts were recorded for this clone. The chain couples TRBV28 to TRBJ1-2, with D possibly TRBD1 on 6 matching bases. The CDR3 has 12 residues. V dropped 6 bases and J dropped 5 bases, with 10 bases sitting between them. Germline values: CDR1 MDHEN, CDR2 SYDVKM. CDR3 DNA sequence: TGTGCCAGCAGCTCCGGGACATATGGCTACACCTTC. Its translation: CASSSGTYGYTF.

The chain couples TRBV12-3 or TRBV12-4 to TRBJ1-2; perhaps TRBD1 as D (6 bases). Deletions cut 5 bases from V and 4 bases from J, with 11 bases between. This CDR3 contains 13 residues. The chain's CDR3 is CASSPGQSYGYTF. The CDR3 region has the DNA TGTGCCAGCAGTCCTGGACAGTCCTATGGCTACACCTTC.

This clone was recorded a few times. The CDR3 is CASSQDEAALFF. DNA for the CDR3: TGTGCCAGCAGCCAAGATGAGGCAGCACTGTTTTTT. The chain recombines TRBV14 with TRBJ1-4; no firm D call. The CDR3 contains 12 residues. Germline V CDR1 and CDR2: SGHDN, FVKESK. Trimming removed 0 bases at V and 13 bases at J, with 9 bases between.

At least ten counts were recorded for this clone. The chain has TRBV11-2 and TRBJ2-7, with 10 bases aligning to TRBD2. Germline values: CDR1 SGHAT, CDR2 FQNNGV. The CDR3 totals 14 residues. J lost 5 bases, V lost 6 bases, and 7 bases had no gene match. Here the CDR3 reads CASRPSLAGDEQYF. The CDR3 region has the DNA TGTGCCAGCAGACCCTCCCTAGCGGGGGACGAGCAGTACTTC.

This sequence joins TRBV11-3 and TRBJ1-6; D not certain. The germline gives CDR1 SGHNT, CDR2 YENEEA. Trimming took off 0 bases at V and 7 bases at J, with 4 bases between the two ends. The CDR3 totals 13 residues. The chain's CDR3 is CASSLDENSPLHF. The CDR3 nucleotides read TGTGCCAGCAGCTTAGATGAGAATTCACCCCTCCACTTT.

The CDR3 sequence: CASSYGQNKAFF. CDR3 coding DNA: TGTGCCAGCAGTTACGGGCAGAATAAAGCTTTCTTT. The chain uses TRBV6-5 and TRBJ1-1, with D hard to call. Germline V gene sequence: CDR1 MNHEY, CDR2 SVGAGI. This CDR3 is 12 amino acids long. The V end was cut by 2 bases, the J end by 9 bases, with 10 bases between.

This clone was seen just once. The chain uses TRBV5-1 and TRBJ2-3; TRBD2 agrees at 10 bases. J lost 5 bases, V lost 4 bases, and 10 bases had no gene match. Per germline, CDR1 SGHRS and CDR2 YFSETQ. CDR3 size: 16 residues. The CDR3: CASSRESGRAGDTQYF. In DNA, the CDR3 is TGCGCCAGCAGCAGGGAGAGCGGGAGGGCCGGAGATACGCAGTATTTT.

About this clone: Compared with germline, one end of the junction differs, possibly owing to a read error. The chain combines TRBV12-3 or TRBV12-4 with TRBJ1-3; D is perhaps TRBD1 (6 bases). The CDR3 runs to 11 residues. DNA of the CDR3: TGTGCCAGCAGTTTAGCGGGACACCTTTCATGG. As protein: CASSLAGHLSW.

As DNA, the CDR3 is TGTGCCAGCAGCGTAGGGGACAGTTCTCATGAAAAACTGTTTTTT. It translates to CASSVGDSSHEKLFF. This chain uses TRBV9 with TRBJ1-4; 7 bases are a match to TRBD1. CDR3 size: 15 residues. Germline assignment: CDR1 SGDLS and CDR2 YYNGEE. Unmatched junction bases numbered 5, after V lost 0 bases and J lost 6 bases.

The J gene is TRBJ1-2, the V gene TRBV6-6; D gene uncertain. V lost 0 bases and J lost 5, with 7 bases in between. CDR1 and CDR2 (germline): MNHNY, SVGAGI (reference sequence). There are 13 residues in the CDR3. The CDR3 reads CASSYSFSYGYTF. CDR3 sequence (DNA): TGTGCCAGCAGTTACTCTTTCTCTTATGGCTACACCTTC.

The chain couples TRBV28 to TRBJ2-7; TRBD1 matches at 8 bases. The junction had 9 bases not matched to a gene; V was cut back by 8 bases and J by 3 bases. CDR3 length equals 14 residues. The germline V gene encodes CDR1 MDHEN and CDR2 SYDVKM. The CDR3, as DNA: TGTGCCAGCTCAGGGGACAGGACCTACTACGAGCAGTACTTC. Translated, it gives CASSGDRTYYEQYF.

This clone is judged medium-sized. The rearrangement links TRBV5-1 to TRBJ1-6, with 8 nucleotides matching TRBD1. V was pared by 0 bases and J by 7 bases, with 6 bases of the junction left unmatched. The CDR3 is 16 residues long. CDR1 and CDR2 from the germline V gene are SGHRS and YFSETQ. The CDR3 here is CASSLEGGQDNSPLHF. DNA for the CDR3: TGCGCCAGCAGCTTGGAAGGGGGACAGGACAATTCACCCCTCCACTTT.